This TCR beta chain was sequenced during a study of T cells in Graves' hyperthyroidism and ophthalmopathy (dated by TCRdb to about 2019). Looking at the study overall: Peripheral blood samples were taken at initial diagnosis, before any treatment was given. To identify TCR V-J signatures that set the groups apart, the researchers used a discovery cohort of roughly 100 patients, made up of fewer than 50 with Graves' ophthalmopathy and approximately 57 with stable Graves' hyperthyroidism. Prospective prediction of ophthalmopathy was tested in an independent validation cohort consisting of some 18 hyperthyroidism patients and 15 to 17 patients who later progressed to ophthalmopathy. For training and testing, the 95 to 100 patients in the discovery cohort were randomly divided in a 7:3 ratio. Thyroid tissue and blood T-cell repertoires from several Graves' hyperthyroidism patients were also compared in the study. Once sampling was done, hyperthyroidism patients were given methimazole at a starting dose of 30 mg daily, whereas ophthalmopathy patients were given high-dose intravenous methylprednisolone. The paper reports TCR Vbeta CDR3 sequencing of 140 or so peripheral blood samples: fewer than 50 ophthalmopathy, around 80 hyperthyroidism and approximately 17 progressor patients.

Hyperthyroidism patients were newly diagnosed, with disease duration under 2 months, and aged 18 to 65 years. The study excluded patients with uncontrolled infections, other autoimmune diseases, pregnancy or lactation. Diagnoses relied on clinical symptoms, serum thyroxine and TRAb, thyroid ultrasound and orbital computed tomography. Blood from progressor patients was collected at the time of first diagnosis with hyperthyroidism, before any ophthalmopathy symptoms had appeared. PBMCs were separated from about 10 ml of fresh peripheral blood using Ficoll-Paque density gradient centrifugation. Progressor patients were first diagnosed with Graves' hyperthyroidism and then developed ophthalmopathy during follow-up. Trizol reagent was used to extract total RNA, and RNA quality was then checked on an Agilent 2100 Bioanalyzer. V is cut back by 5 bases and J by 2 bases, with 9 bases in the junction unmatched. Via the germline V gene, CDR1 is SGHTA and CDR2 FQGNSA. Its CDR3 holds 16 amino acids, cysteine through phenylalanine. The retained sequence is limited to the CDR3, 48 bases, with the frame set at the first base.

What the study reported, not specific to this receptor: Most expanded thyroid clonotypes (frequency above 0.001) were also detected in blood, a finding suggesting that blood repertoires may reflect thyroid immune responses. Sample size was not statistically predetermined, and investigators were not blinded to group allocation. In validation, the model predicted progression to ophthalmopathy a median of around six months before onset, with about 71% sensitivity and roughly 73% specificity. A 13 V-J signature model separated ophthalmopathy from stable hyperthyroidism, with around 90% sensitivity and 81.08% specificity in cross-validation and 80%/75% in testing.

The TCR beta CDR3 regions were amplified from RNA transcripts. A first-round RT-PCR of the TCR CDR3 used the HTBI primer set with the Qiagen OneStep RT-PCR kit. Libraries were constructed in a second round of multiplex PCR, after which size selection and purification were performed. Sequencing of the libraries was done on an Illumina HiSeq2000 using paired-end 100 bp reads. From the authors' description of their analysis: SOAPnuke was used to process the raw data, throwing out any read that contained adapters or uncalled bases, had a mean Phred below 15, or lacked an exact constant-primer or identifier match. High-quality paired reads were merged using COPE v1.2.5, and each unique nucleotide sequence was defined as a clonotype. Clonotypes were aligned to IMGT TRBV, TRBD and TRBJ reference segments using MiTCR v1.1. The analysis included only V-J combinations with a frequency above 0.0001, which together covered 99.2% of the repertoires. The TCS score was defined as the ratio of F50 (clonal expansion) to E x V (chaos), calculated using BLOSUM62-based TCRdist between CDR3 peptides within each V-J. Welch's t-statistics and random forest reduced 514 V-J features to 13, which were used in a naive Bayes classifier (R e1071). TCRdb reprocessed the public reads (quality trimming at Q25 with fastp, clone calling with MiXCR) and kept in-frame beta chains. Here each entry gathers all rows of one CDR3 protein and keeps the most common genes and DNA. The V and J calls reflect TCRdb's pipeline rather than the authors' work. The sample includes some 600,000 distinct CDR3 sequences, with over 11% observed a single time. Clones ranked in the top ten supply 5% to 7% of the sample.

About this clonotype itself: Its antigen is not yet known. Per-base qualities were not stored, and no clone one base away is much larger.

This clonotype was sampled from a woman aged 30 to 39 with Graves' hyperthyroidism that later progressed to Graves' ophthalmopathy. This chain is built from TRBV7-2 and TRBJ2-4, with 7 bases in between that match TRBD1. Sequenced input: blood. The nucleotide sequence is TGTGCCAGCAGCATACCGGGACAGCAGTCCAAAAACATTCAGTACTTC. The translation is CASSIPGQQSKNIQYF.